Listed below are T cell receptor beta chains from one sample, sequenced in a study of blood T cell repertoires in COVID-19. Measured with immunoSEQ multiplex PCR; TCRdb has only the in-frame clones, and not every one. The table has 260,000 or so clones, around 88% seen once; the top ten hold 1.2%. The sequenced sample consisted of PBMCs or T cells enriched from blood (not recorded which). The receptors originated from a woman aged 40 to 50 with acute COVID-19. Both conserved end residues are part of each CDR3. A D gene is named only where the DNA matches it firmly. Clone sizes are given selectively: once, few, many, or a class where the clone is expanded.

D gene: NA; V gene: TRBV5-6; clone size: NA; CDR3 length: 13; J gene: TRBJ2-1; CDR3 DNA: TGTGCCAGCAGCCAGGTCGGGGTCAATGAGCAGTTCTTC; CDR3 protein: CASSQVGVNEQFF
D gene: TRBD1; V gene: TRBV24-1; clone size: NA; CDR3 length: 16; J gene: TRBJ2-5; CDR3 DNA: TGTGCCACCAGTGAAACGCCGGGACAGGGGAAGGAGACCCAGTACTTC; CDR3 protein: CATSETPGQGKETQYF
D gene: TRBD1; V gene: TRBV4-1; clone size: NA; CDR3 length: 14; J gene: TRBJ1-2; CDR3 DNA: TGCGCCAGCAGCCAACCAACAGGGGGCTATGGCTACACCTTC; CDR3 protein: CASSQPTGGYGYTF
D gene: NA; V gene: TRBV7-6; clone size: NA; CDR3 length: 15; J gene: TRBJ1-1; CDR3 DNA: TGTGCCAGCAGCTTACTAAGTGGGGGCAGGACTGAAGCTTTCTTT; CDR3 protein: CASSLLSGGRTEAFF
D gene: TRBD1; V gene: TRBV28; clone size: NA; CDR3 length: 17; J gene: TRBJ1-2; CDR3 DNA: TGTGCCAGCAGTTGGGACTTCCGGGACAGGGGGCAGGGTGGCTACACCTTC; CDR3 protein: CASSWDFRDRGQGGYTF
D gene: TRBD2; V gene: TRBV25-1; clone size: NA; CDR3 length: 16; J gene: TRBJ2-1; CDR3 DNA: TGTGCCAGGCCCGGGGGAGCGGGAGGTGGCTACAATGAGCAGTTCTTC; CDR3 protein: CARPGGAGGGYNEQFF
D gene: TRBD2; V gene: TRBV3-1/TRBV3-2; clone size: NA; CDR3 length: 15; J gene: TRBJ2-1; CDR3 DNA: TGTGCCAGCAGCCATCCGGGACTACAGTCTGGTGAGCAGTTCTTC; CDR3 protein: CASSHPGLQSGEQFF
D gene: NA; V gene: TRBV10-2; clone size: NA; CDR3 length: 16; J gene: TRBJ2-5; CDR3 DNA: TGCGCCAGCAGTGAATTTACGGGACTTATAGGGGAGACCCAGTACTTC; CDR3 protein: CASSEFTGLIGETQYF
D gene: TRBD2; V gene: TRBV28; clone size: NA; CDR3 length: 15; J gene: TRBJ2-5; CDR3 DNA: TGTGCCAGCAGTTTTATTGGGACTAGCTTGGAGACCCAGTACTTC; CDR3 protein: CASSFIGTSLETQYF
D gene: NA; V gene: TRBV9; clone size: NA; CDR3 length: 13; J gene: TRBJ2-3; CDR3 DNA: TGTGCCAGCAGCGTAGCTCCCACAGATACGCAGTATTTT; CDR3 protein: CASSVAPTDTQYF
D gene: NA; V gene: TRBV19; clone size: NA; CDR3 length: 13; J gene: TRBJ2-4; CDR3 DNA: TGTGCCAGTAGCCCACAGGGTAGAGGCATTCAGTACTTC; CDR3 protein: CASSPQGRGIQYF
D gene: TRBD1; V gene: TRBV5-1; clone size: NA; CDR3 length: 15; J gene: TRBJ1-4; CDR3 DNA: TGCGCCAGCAGCCCAAACTCAGGGGGTGACGAAAAACTGTTTTTT; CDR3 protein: CASSPNSGGDEKLFF
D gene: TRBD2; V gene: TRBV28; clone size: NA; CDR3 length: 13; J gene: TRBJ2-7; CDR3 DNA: TGTGCCAGCGGTCGGGAGGGTCTTTACGAGCAGTACTTC; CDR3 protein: CASGREGLYEQYF
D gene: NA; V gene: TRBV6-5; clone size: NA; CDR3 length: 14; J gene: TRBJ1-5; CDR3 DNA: TGTGCCAGCATATTCCGGTCGGGCAATCAGCCCCAGCATTTT; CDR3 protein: CASIFRSGNQPQHF
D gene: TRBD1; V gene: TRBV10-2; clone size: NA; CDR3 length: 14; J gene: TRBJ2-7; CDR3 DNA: TGCGCCAGCAGTGATCGGACAGGGGTGGGCGAGCAGTACTTC; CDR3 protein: CASSDRTGVGEQYF
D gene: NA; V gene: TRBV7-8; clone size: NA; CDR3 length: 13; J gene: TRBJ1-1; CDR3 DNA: TGTGCCACCCAACAGGAGTCGAACACTGAAGCTTTCTTT; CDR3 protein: CATQQESNTEAFF
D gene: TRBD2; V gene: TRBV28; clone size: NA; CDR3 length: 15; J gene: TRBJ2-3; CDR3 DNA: TGTGCCAGCAGTCGGTTAGCGGGAATCCCAGATACGCAGTATTTT; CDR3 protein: CASSRLAGIPDTQYF
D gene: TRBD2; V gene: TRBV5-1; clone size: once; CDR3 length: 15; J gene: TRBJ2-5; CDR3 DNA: TGCGCCAGCACCCCTAGCGGGGGTGGGCAAGAGACCCAGTACTTC; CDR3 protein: CASTPSGGGQETQYF
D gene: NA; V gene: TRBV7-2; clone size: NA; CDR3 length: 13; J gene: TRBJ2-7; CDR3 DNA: TGTGCCAGCAGCTTAGGGGCACCCTACGAGCAGTACTTC; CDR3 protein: CASSLGAPYEQYF
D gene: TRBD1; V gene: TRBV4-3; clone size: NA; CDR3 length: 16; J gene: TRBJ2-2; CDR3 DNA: TGCGCCAGCAGCCGTGGGACAGGGTGGATGCCCGGGGAGCTGTTTTTT; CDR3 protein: CASSRGTGWMPGELFF
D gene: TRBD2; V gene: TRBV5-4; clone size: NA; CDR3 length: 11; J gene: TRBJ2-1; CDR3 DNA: TGTGCCAGCAGCAGGGGACTAGAGCAGTTCTTC; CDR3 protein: CASSRGLEQFF
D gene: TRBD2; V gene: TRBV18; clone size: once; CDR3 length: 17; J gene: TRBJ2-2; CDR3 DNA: TGTGCCAGCTCACCGGGACTAGCGGGAAGGGACACCGGGGAGCTGTTTTTT; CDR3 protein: CASSPGLAGRDTGELFF
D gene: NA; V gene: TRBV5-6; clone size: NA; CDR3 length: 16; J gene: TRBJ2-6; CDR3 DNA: TGTGCCAGCAGCCTCGGGACTGCCTCTGGGGCCAACGTCCTGACTTTC; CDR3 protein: CASSLGTASGANVLTF
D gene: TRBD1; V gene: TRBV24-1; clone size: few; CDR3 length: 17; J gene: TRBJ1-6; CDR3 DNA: TGTGCCACCAGTAAGGTGGGAGTGGGACAGGGTGGATCACCCCTCCACTTT; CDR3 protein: CATSKVGVGQGGSPLHF
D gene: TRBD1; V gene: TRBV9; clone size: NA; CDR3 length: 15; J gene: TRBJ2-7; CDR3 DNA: TGTGCCAGCAGCGTAGAGGGACAGGGGAGGGGCGAGCAGTACTTC; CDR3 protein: CASSVEGQGRGEQYF
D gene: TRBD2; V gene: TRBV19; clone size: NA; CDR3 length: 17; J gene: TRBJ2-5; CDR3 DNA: TGTGCCAGTAGTATAATCCTACTAGCGGGAGTCCAAGAGACCCAGTACTTC; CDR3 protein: CASSIILLAGVQETQYF
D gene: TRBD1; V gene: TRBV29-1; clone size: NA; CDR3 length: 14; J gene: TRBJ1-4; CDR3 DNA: TGCAGCGTTCCTGACAGGGCGGAAGATGAAAAACTGTTTTTT; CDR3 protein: CSVPDRAEDEKLFF
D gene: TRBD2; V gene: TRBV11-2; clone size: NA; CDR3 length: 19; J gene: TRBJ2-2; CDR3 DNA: TGTGCCAGCAGCTTAAGTCGAAGGCTAGCGGGAAGCCCCACCGGGGAGCTGTTTTTT; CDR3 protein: CASSLSRRLAGSPTGELFF
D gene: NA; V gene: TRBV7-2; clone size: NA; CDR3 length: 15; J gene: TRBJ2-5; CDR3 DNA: TGTGCCAGCAGCTTAGATGGGGCCAACCCAGAGGCCCAGTACTTC; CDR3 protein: CASSLDGANPEAQYF
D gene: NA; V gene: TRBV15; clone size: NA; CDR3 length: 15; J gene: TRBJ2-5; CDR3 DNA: TGTGCCACCATGTCAGGTGGGCAGGTCCGGGGGACCCAGTACTTC; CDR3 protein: CATMSGGQVRGTQYF
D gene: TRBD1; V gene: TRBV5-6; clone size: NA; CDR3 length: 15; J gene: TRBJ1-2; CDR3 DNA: TGTGCCAGCAGCTTGGTGGTAGGACAGGGTGATGGCTACACCTTC; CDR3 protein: CASSLVVGQGDGYTF
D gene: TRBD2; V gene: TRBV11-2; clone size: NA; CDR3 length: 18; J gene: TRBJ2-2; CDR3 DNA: TGTGCCAGCAGCTTAAGGGGACTAGCGGAGGGCCCTACCGGGGAGCTGTTTTTT; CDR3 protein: CASSLRGLAEGPTGELFF
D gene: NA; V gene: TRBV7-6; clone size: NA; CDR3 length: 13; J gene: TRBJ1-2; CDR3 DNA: TGTGCCAGCAGCTTAGTTTCGGGGGATGGCTACACCTTC; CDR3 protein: CASSLVSGDGYTF
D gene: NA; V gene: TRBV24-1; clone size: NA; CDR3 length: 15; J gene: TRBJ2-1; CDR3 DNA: TGTGCCACCAGTGATTCGGCGTGGAGCCGCGATGAGCAGTTCTTC; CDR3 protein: CATSDSAWSRDEQFF
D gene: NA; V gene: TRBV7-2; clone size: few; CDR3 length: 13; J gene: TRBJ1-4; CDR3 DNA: TGTGCCAGCAGCTTCCAGGGGTTTGAAAAACTGTTTTTT; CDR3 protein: CASSFQGFEKLFF
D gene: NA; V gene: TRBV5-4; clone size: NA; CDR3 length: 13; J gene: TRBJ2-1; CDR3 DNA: TGTGCCAGCAGCTTGGGACAGTACAATGAGCAGTTCTTC; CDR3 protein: CASSLGQYNEQFF
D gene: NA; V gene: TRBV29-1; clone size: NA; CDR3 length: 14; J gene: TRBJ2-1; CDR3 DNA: TGCAGCGTTGTGCGGACACTTGACTACAATGAGCAGTTCTTC; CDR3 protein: CSVVRTLDYNEQFF
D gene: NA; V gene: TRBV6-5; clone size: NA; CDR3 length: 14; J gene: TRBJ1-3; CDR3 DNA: TGTGCCAGCACCCCTTCGTCTTTTGGAAACACCATATATTTT; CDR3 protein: CASTPSSFGNTIYF
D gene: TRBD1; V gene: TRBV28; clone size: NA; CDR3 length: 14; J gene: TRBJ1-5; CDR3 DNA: TGTGCCAGCAGTTACGGGACAGGGAATCAGCCCCAGCATTTT; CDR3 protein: CASSYGTGNQPQHF
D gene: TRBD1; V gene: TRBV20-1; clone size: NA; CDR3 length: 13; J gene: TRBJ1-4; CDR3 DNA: TGCAGTGCTAGTCCGGACAGGGGCGTAAAACTGTTTTTT; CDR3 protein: CSASPDRGVKLFF
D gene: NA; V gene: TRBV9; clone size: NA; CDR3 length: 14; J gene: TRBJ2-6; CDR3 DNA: TGTGCCAGCAGCGTAGCATCCGGGGCCAACGTCCTGACTTTC; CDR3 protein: CASSVASGANVLTF
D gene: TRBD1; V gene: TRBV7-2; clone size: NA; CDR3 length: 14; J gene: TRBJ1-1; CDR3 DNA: TGTGCCAGCAGCGGGCGACAGGGTAATTCTGAAGCTTTCTTT; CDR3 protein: CASSGRQGNSEAFF
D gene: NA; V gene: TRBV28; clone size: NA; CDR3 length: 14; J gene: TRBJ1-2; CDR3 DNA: TGTGCCAGCAGTTTCCAGTCTTTAATTGATGGCTACACCTTC; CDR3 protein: CASSFQSLIDGYTF
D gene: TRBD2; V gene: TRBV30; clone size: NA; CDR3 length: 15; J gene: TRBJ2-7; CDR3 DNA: TGTGCCTGGAGCGACCTACTAGCGGGAGAGTACGAGCAGTACTTC; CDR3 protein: CAWSDLLAGEYEQYF
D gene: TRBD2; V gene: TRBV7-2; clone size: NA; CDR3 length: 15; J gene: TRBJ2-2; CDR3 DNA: TGTGCCAGCAGCTTAGCTAGCGGGGTGGCCGGGGAGCTGTTTTTT; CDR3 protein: CASSLASGVAGELFF
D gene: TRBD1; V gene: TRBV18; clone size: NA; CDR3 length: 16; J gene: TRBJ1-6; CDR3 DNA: TGTGCCAGCTCACCAGGACAGGGGGCTAGGAGATCACCCCTCCACTTT; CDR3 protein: CASSPGQGARRSPLHF
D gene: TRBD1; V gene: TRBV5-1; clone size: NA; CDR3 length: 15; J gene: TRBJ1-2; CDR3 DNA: TGCGCCAGCAGCTCTGAGGACAGGGCGAACTATGGCTACACCTTC; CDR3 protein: CASSSEDRANYGYTF
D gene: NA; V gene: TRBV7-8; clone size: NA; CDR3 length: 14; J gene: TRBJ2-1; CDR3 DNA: TGTGCCAGCAGCTTGGGAGACAAGTACAATGAGCAGTTCTTC; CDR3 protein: CASSLGDKYNEQFF
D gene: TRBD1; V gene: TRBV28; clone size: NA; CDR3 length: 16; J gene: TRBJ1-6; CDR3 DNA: TGTGCCAGCAGTCCTATTCAGGGGGCGCGCGGTTCACCCCTCCACTTT; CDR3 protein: CASSPIQGARGSPLHF
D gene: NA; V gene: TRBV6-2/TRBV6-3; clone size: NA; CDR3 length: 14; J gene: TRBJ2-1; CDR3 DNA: TGTGCCAGCAGTTACTCGACGGGGGTTAGTGAGCAGTTCTTC; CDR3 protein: CASSYSTGVSEQFF
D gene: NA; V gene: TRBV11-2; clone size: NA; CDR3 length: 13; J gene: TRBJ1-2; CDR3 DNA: TGTGCCAGCAGCTCGGGGGGGATCTATGGCTACACCTTC; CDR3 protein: CASSSGGIYGYTF
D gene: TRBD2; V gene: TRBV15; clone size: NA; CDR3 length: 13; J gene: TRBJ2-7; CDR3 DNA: TGTGCCACCAGCTCTAGCGGGAGCTACGAGCAGTACTTC; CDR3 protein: CATSSSGSYEQYF
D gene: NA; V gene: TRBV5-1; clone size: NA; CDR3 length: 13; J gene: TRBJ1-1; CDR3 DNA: TGCGCCAGCAAAGAGGTGCCGAACACTGAAGCTTTCTTT; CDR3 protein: CASKEVPNTEAFF
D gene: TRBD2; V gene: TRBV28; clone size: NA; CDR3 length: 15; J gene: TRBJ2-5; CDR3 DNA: TGTGCCAGCAGTCCGACTAGCGGGAGGGAAGAGACCCAGTACTTC; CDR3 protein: CASSPTSGREETQYF